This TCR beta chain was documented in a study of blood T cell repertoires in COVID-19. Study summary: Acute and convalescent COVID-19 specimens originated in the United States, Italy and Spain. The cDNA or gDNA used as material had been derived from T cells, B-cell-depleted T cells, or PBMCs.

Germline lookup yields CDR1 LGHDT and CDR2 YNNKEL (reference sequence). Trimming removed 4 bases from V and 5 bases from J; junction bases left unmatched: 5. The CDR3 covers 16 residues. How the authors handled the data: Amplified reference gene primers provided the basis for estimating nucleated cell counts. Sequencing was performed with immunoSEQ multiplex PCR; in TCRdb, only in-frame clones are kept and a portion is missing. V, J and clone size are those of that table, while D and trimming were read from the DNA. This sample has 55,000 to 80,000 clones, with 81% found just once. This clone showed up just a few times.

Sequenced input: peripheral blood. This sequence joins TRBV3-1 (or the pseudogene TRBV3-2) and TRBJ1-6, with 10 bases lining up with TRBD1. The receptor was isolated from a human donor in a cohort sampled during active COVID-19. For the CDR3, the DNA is TGTGCCAGCAGCCTGACAGGGGGCGCCAATAATTCACCCCTCCACTTT. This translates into CASSLTGGANNSPLHF.